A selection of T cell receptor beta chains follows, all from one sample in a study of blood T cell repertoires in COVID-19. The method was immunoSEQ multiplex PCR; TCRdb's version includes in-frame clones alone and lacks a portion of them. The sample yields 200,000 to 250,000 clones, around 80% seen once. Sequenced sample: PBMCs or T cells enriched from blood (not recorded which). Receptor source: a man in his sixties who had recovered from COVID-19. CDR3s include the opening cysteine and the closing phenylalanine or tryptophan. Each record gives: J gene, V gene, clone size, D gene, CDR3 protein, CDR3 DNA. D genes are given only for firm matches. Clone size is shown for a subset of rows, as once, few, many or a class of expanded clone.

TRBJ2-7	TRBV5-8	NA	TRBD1	CASSLVGQGSYEQYF	TGTGCCAGCAGCTTGGTGGGACAGGGGAGTTACGAGCAGTACTTC
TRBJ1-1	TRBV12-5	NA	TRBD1	CASGSSQGDTEAFF	TGTGCTAGTGGTTCATCTCAGGGGGACACTGAAGCTTTCTTT
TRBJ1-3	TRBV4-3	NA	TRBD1	CASSSTGTGTGNTIYF	TGCGCCAGCAGCAGCACCGGGACAGGGACTGGAAACACCATATATTTT
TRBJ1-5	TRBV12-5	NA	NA	CASGLVRPGGYSNQPQHF	TGTGCTAGTGGTTTGGTACGTCCCGGGGGGTATAGCAATCAGCCCCAGCATTTT
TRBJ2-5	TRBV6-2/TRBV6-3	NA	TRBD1	CASSRRGSEQETQYF	TGTGCCAGCAGCCGCAGGGGGAGCGAACAAGAGACCCAGTACTTC
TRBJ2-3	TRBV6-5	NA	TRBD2	CASSSLAGVTDTQYF	TGTGCCAGCAGTTCCCTAGCGGGAGTCACAGATACGCAGTATTTT
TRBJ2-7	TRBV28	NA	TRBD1	CASSRSPTGRYEQYF	TGTGCCAGCAGCCGATCGCCGACAGGGCGGTACGAGCAGTACTTC
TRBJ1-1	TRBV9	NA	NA	CASSPTGVNTEAFF	TGTGCCAGCAGCCCGACGGGGGTGAACACTGAAGCTTTCTTT
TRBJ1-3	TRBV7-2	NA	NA	CASSLFAGGGFGNTIYF	TGTGCCAGCAGCTTATTCGCGGGCGGGGGGTTCGGAAACACCATATATTTT
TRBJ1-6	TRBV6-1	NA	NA	CASSAISGAGHNSPLHF	TGTGCCAGCAGTGCCATTTCAGGGGCCGGGCATAATTCACCCCTCCACTTT
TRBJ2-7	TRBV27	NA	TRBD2	CASSLTLAGVTPYEQYF	TGTGCCAGCAGTTTGACCTTAGCGGGGGTAACACCCTACGAGCAGTACTTC
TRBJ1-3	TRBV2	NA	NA	CASSQGSRGNTIYF	TGTGCCAGCAGCCAGGGATCACGCGGAAACACCATATATTTT
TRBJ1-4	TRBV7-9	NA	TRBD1	CASSATPGQGEKLFF	TGTGCCAGCAGCGCGACTCCGGGACAGGGCGAAAAACTGTTTTTT
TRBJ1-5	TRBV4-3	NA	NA	CASSQVAGFNQPQHF	TGCGCCAGCAGCCAAGTAGCAGGGTTTAATCAGCCCCAGCATTTT
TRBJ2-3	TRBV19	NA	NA	CASSGFTDTQYF	TGTGCCAGTAGCGGGTTTACAGATACGCAGTATTTT
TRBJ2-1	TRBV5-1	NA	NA	CASSQNTGSYNEQFF	TGCGCCAGCAGCCAAAACACAGGGTCCTACAATGAGCAGTTCTTC
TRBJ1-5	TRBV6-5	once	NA	CASSYGQNNQPQHF	TGTGCCAGCAGTTATGGACAGAACAATCAGCCCCAGCATTTT
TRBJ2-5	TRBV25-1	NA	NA	CASTLGGGETQYF	TGTGCCAGCACCCTGGGGGGAGGCGAGACCCAGTACTTC
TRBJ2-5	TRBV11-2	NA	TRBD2	CASSLLGLAEETQYF	TGTGCCAGCAGCTTATTAGGACTAGCGGAAGAGACCCAGTACTTC
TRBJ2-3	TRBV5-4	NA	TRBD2	CASSGGLGGTDTQYF	TGTGCCAGCAGCGGGGGACTAGGGGGCACAGATACGCAGTATTTT